These T cell receptor beta chains were read from a single sample in a study of cytomegalovirus exposure and HLA in healthy donors. TCRdb's table, derived via immunoSEQ multiplex PCR, lists solely in-frame clones and lacks some. This sample yields roughly 150,000 clones, of which over 90% are seen a single time; 1.8% belongs to the top ten. Sequences were obtained from PBMCs. The receptors come from a man in his late teens or twenties in good health and CMV-seropositive. The conserved cysteine and the conserved F or W are not part of the CDR3 here. The D gene is left open where the match is weak. Expanded clones get a size class; other rows say once, few or many, or leave the size out.

v_call,d_call,clone_size,cdr3_aa
TRBV5-4,.,.,ASSLDTSSNEQF
TRBV7-9,.,.,ASSLPGSTEAF
TRBV7-3,TRBD2,.,ASSLRLAGVNEQF
TRBV4-1,TRBD2,.,ASSQELAGYNEQF
TRBV11-2,.,.,ASRVGYEQY
TRBV4-1,.,.,ASSRSGFTDTQY
TRBV19,.,.,ATSDPGTTNEKLF
TRBV29-1,.,.,SVRSRDPAQGSYEQY
TRBV30,.,.,AWSAAIQETQY
TRBV28,TRBD1,.,ASSLDRAKQETQY
TRBV6-5,TRBD1,.,ASSPGQSPYGYT
TRBV2,.,.,ASSESGTGPPYEQY
TRBV6-5,.,.,ASSFDSVRLTVY
TRBV19,.,.,ASSHLQGNEQF
TRBV4-1,TRBD1,.,ASSQGTGAQETQY
TRBV2,.,.,ASSEAGVGYNEQF
TRBV25-1,TRBD2,.,ASSEASGSGDTQY
TRBV11-3,.,.,ASSSRTGKAF
TRBV27,.,.,ASSSGEGPNEQF
TRBV29-1,.,.,SVDLIAAYNEQF
TRBV6-5,.,.,ASSYTSSISGGLF
TRBV6-1,TRBD1,once,ASSENRGSTEAF
TRBV4-2,.,.,ASSQDWSRGREKLF
TRBV10-3,TRBD2,once,AISTSEEFNEQF
TRBV5-6,.,.,ASSLAPSQAYNEQF
TRBV11-2,TRBD2,.,ASTLTTSGSYEQY
TRBV28,.,.,ASSVRDTAYEQY
TRBV11-3,TRBD1,.,ASSPGVRGHGDEQF
TRBV30,TRBD2,once,AWSAGGPDTQY
TRBV2,TRBD2,.,AGQSGSSYNEQF
TRBV10-3,TRBD2,.,AISKRTRDYEQY
TRBV29-1,TRBD1,.,SALRGRTGGFGYGYT
TRBV11-2,TRBD2,.,ASSRGLAGSNTGELF
TRBV6-1,.,.,ASSDYSWTVSNYGYT
TRBV7-9,TRBD2,.,ASSASGRSDEQY
TRBV28,.,.,ASSPGQINQPQH
TRBV18,.,.,ASSLTRGTEAF
TRBV27,TRBD2,.,ASSLSPTWVAGGSYEQY
TRBV5-8,TRBD1,.,ASSFPTGTATGELF
TRBV7-9,TRBD1,once,ASSPNPGTGLSEKLF
TRBV28,TRBD2,.,ASSLPWTSSYEQY
TRBV4-1,TRBD1,.,ASSQGGTGGYEQY
TRBV6-1,.,.,ASKMTANSPLH
TRBV18,.,.,ASSPGTRTGYGYT
TRBV5-4,TRBD2,.,ASSSGAGGPSIDTQY
TRBV5-1,.,.,ASSPRGDPPETQY
TRBV29-1,TRBD1,.,SAGDRAYEQY
TRBV6-5,TRBD1,.,ASRRSGTGGDTQY